The clone carrying this T cell receptor (beta chain) was seen more than once but under ten times. The antigen remains undetermined. This sample was included in a study of radiotherapy plus CTLA-4 blockade in lung cancer. About the research overall: In 18% of patients, objective responses were seen; 30% to 35% had disease control.

This CDR3 has 14 residues. Germline V gives CDR1 MNHEY, CDR2 SVGAGI. V was cut by 4 bases and J by 2 bases, with 11 bases left in between. Study-level points and caveats: Reportedly, early blood T cell clone dynamics best predicted response, with interferon-beta. Radiotherapy was combined with ipilimumab, and tumor-derived TCR clones then expanded in blood.

Libraries were prepared by immunoSEQ multiplex PCR; TCRdb keeps only in-frame clonotypes and omits some of them. This table has tens of thousands of clones, approximately 79% appearing once. People whose metastatic non-small-cell lung cancer was chemo-refractory got focal radiation along with CTLA-4 blockade by ipilimumab. This TCR came from a human donor with non-small cell lung cancer who had a complete response to radiotherapy plus ipilimumab. This chain joins TRBV6-5 and TRBJ1-1; tentatively, D is TRBD1 (6 bases). Source: peripheral blood, taken from a patient treated with radiotherapy plus ipilimumab. The chain's CDR3 is CASSLYRDNTEAFF. In DNA, the CDR3 is TGTGCCAGCAGTTTGTACAGGGATAACACTGAAGCTTTCTTT.